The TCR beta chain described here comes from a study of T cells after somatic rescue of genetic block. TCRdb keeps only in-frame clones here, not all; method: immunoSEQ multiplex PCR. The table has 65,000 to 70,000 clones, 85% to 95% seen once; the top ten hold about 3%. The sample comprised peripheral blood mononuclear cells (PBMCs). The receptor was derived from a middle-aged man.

Here the CDR3 DNA reads TGTGCCAGCAGTTTACATCAAGGGCTCCCCTACGAGCAGTACTTC. Its protein product is CASSLHQGLPYEQYF. This rearrangement joins TRBV27 to TRBJ2-7, with D uncertain. Germline-derived CDR1 and CDR2 are MNHEY and SMNVEV (reference sequence). With 2 bases removed from V and 2 bases from J, the gap between germline ends came to 13 bases. The CDR3 is 15 residues long.